This entry lists 26 T cell receptor beta chains sequenced from one sample in a study of human T cells and chemical hapten exposure. Time point given: pre-sensitization, week 0. Treatment indicated: therapeutic diphenylcyclopropenone sensitization with weekly scalp DPC. Total RNA was isolated from unfractionated whole blood. TCRdb re-derived calls from the RACE reads in MiXCR, one entry per CDR3 protein. The data contain 34,000 or so distinct CDR3 sequences, 9% to 12% of them seen just once; the ten biggest clones take up around 25%. The sequencing here drew on whole blood, taken in connection with sensitization to the hapten diphenylcyclopropenone (DPC). These receptors all stem from a man aged 45-65 years with alopecia areata. Some clones in this sample may be carry-over from other donors' samples.

This clonotype was seen many times. The chain links TRBV5-1 to TRBJ1-3; no reliable D call. This CDR3 has 16 residues. Germline V gives CDR1 SGHRS, CDR2 YFSETQ. Trimming cost V 3 bases and J 2 bases, with 15 bases left between them. The CDR3 DNA reads as TGCGCCAGCAGCTCAACCCTGTCCACGGCTGGAAACACCATATATTTT. Translating gives CASSSTLSTAGNTIYF.

This clonotype was seen repeatedly, ten times or more. This chain joins TRBV29-1 and TRBJ2-1, with 7 nucleotides matching TRBD1. The CDR3 consists of 13 residues. Trimming removed 7 bases from V and 9 bases from J; junction bases left unmatched: 12. Germline CDR1 is SQVTM and CDR2 is ANQGSEA. CDR3 region: CSAEGQRGREQFF. The CDR3 region has the DNA TGCAGCGCCGAGGGACAGAGGGGTCGTGAGCAGTTCTTC.

At least ten counts were recorded for this clonotype. This chain connects TRBV5-1 to TRBJ2-5; D gene ambiguous. There are 14 residues in the CDR3. Germline assignment: CDR1 SGHRS and CDR2 YFSETQ. Trimming cost V 2 bases and J 2 bases, with 10 bases left between them. CDR3 DNA sequence: TGCGCCAGCAGCTTCGCAGATCCTCAAGAGACCCAGTACTTC. It codes for CASSFADPQETQYF.

This clonotype was found many times. Written as DNA, the CDR3 is TGTGCCAGCAGTGCGGGACTAGCGGACACAGATACGCAGTATTTT. It codes for CASSAGLADTDTQYF. The gene calls are TRBV6-1 and TRBJ2-3; 11 bases are a match to TRBD2. J lost 2 bases, V lost 4 bases, and 2 bases had no gene match. The CDR3 totals 15 residues. Germline CDR1 and CDR2: MNHNS and SASEGT.

The V call is TRBV4-3, the J call TRBJ2-2; D remains ambiguous. The length of the CDR3 is 15 residues. Germline V gene sequence: CDR1 LGHNA, CDR2 YSLEER. V shed 1 base and J shed 6 bases, with 12 bases lying between them. CDR3 loop: CASSQGLAGPGELFF. The CDR3 nucleotides are TGCGCCAGCAGCCAAGGGCTCGCTGGTCCCGGGGAGCTGTTTTTT.

This chain joins TRBV29-1 and TRBJ2-1; 8 bases are a match to TRBD2. CDR1 and CDR2 from the germline V gene are SQVTM and ANQGSEA. The ends lost 4 bases at V and 9 bases at J; junction bases unmatched: 14. CDR3 length: 15 residues. CDR3 DNA sequence: TGCAGCGTTGTGGCAGGGCCCGGGAGGGTAGGTGAGCAGTTCTTC. This encodes CSVVAGPGRVGEQFF.

In its sample, this clonotype was seen a few times. V is TRBV3-1 and J is TRBJ2-7; D uncertain. There are 15 residues in the CDR3. Germline V gives CDR1 LGHDT, CDR2 YNNKEL (reference sequence). Trimming took 1 base from V and 3 from J, leaving 13 bases between them. The CDR3 region has the DNA TGTGCCAGCAGCCAAGGAATGACGCCAATCTACGAGCAGTACTTC. Translated: CASSQGMTPIYEQYF.

This clonotype was counted a few times. This sequence joins TRBV27 and TRBJ1-6; D may be TRBD1 (6 bases). Germline values: CDR1 MNHEY, CDR2 SMNVEV (reference sequence). This CDR3 has 14 amino acids. Trimming removed 6 bases from V and 10 bases from J, with 16 bases in between. The CDR3 coding sequence is TGTGCCAGCAGAACACAGGGAAGAGGGTCACCCCTCCACTTT. This encodes CASRTQGRGSPLHF.

This chain uses TRBV18 with TRBJ2-5, with 9 bases fitting TRBD1. The CDR3 spans 15 residues. CDR1 and CDR2 (germline): KGHSH, LQKENI. The J segment lost 2 bases and the V segment lost 3 bases, leaving 4 bases of the junction unmatched. CDR3 sequence (DNA): TGTGCCAGCTCACCGCGGACAGGGGAACAAGAGACCCAGTACTTC. Encoded protein: CASSPRTGEQETQYF.

This clonotype was seen at least ten times. V gene TRBV7-9 combines with J gene TRBJ2-7; 12 nucleotides agree with TRBD2. Germline CDR1 reads SEHNR; CDR2 reads FQNEAQ (reference sequence). This CDR3 has 16 amino acids. Trimming took 4 bases from V and 3 from J; bases not matched to a gene: 7. The CDR3 coding sequence is TGTGCCAGCAGCTGGACTAGCGGGATTAGCTTCTACGAGCAGTACTTC. This gives the protein CASSWTSGISFYEQYF.

This clonotype was observed many times. The V call is TRBV12-3 or TRBV12-4, the J call TRBJ1-2, with a weak D call TRBD1 (6 bases). The CDR3 runs to 14 residues. Trimming shortened V by 5 bases and J by 2 bases, and 12 bases separated the two germline ends. CDR3 nucleotide sequence: TGTGCCAGCAGTCTGGGACACACCAACTATGGCTACACCTTC. This encodes CASSLGHTNYGYTF.

This clonotype has just a few counts. The chain combines TRBV7-9 with TRBJ1-2, with TRBD1 identical over 8 bases. The CDR3 sequence is 16 residues long. Germline V CDR1 and CDR2: SEHNR, FQNEAQ (reference sequence). J was trimmed by 1 base and V by 1 base; bases with no gene match: 5. CDR3 sequence: CASSLGTGLLNYGYTF. For the CDR3, the DNA is TGTGCCAGCAGCTTAGGGACAGGGCTCCTTAACTATGGCTACACCTTC.

This clonotype was seen repeatedly, ten times or more. This chain joins TRBV10-3 and TRBJ1-2; TRBD1 matches 8 bases. The CDR3 length is 14 residues. Germline V gene lookup returns CDR1 ENHRY and CDR2 SYGVKD. V shed 3 bases, J shed 4 bases, and the junction held 4 bases outside the gene matches. The CDR3 reads CAISEGQGAYGYTF. CDR3 bases: TGTGCCATCAGTGAAGGGCAGGGGGCCTATGGCTACACCTTC.

This chain joins TRBV7-2 and TRBJ2-5; a weak D match, TRBD1 (5 bases). Germline values: CDR1 SGHTA, CDR2 FQGNSA. With 5 bases removed from V and 2 bases from J, the gap between germline ends came to 12 bases. The CDR3 is made up of 14 amino acids. CDR3 nucleotide sequence: TGTGCCAGCAGCCCCCACCAGGGACAAGAGACCCAGTACTTC. It specifies CASSPHQGQETQYF.

The CDR3 DNA is TGTGCCAGCAGTCTTAGGACAGGACGGGGCGAAAAACTGTTTTTT. It is translated as CASSLRTGRGEKLFF. This rearrangement joins TRBV12-3 or TRBV12-4 to TRBJ1-4; 7 nucleotides agree with TRBD1. V trimming: 5 bases; J trimming: 8 bases; junction bases outside the gene matches: 11. CDR3 length: 15 residues.

This chain links TRBV28 with TRBJ1-6, with TRBD1 matching over 9 bases. Per the germline V gene, CDR1 is MDHEN and CDR2 is SYDVKM. The CDR3 contains 16 residues. J was trimmed by 7 bases and V by 4 bases; bases with no gene match: 8. The CDR3 nucleotides read TGTGCCAGCAGTTCCCCCGGACAGGGGAGGAATTCACCCCTCCACTTT. It codes for CASSSPGQGRNSPLHF.

This clonotype was counted at least ten times. The chain has TRBV18 and TRBJ2-1; D is ambiguous. Trimming took 3 bases from V and 1 from J, leaving 7 bases between them. The germline V gene has CDR1 KGHSH and CDR2 LQKENI. This CDR3 is 14 amino acids long. CDR3 DNA sequence: TGTGCCAGCTCACCTGGCGGATCCTACAATGAGCAGTTCTTC. Protein product: CASSPGGSYNEQFF.

This clonotype was observed at least ten times. This chain links TRBV28 with TRBJ1-5; D is undetermined. Germline V gene lookup returns CDR1 MDHEN and CDR2 SYDVKM. Trimming removed 8 bases from V and 0 bases from J, with 11 bases in between. The CDR3 loop spans 14 amino acids. As DNA, the CDR3 is TGTGCCAGCGGAACGTCGGGTAGCAATCAGCCCCAGCATTTT. Encoded protein: CASGTSGSNQPQHF.

This clonotype was counted between two and nine times. CDR3 amino acids: CASSPAPASGQETQYF. DNA for the CDR3: TGTGCCAGCAGTCCGGCACCGGCTAGCGGTCAAGAGACCCAGTACTTC. The chain links TRBV12-3 or TRBV12-4 to TRBJ2-5; TRBD2 agrees at 7 bases. The CDR3 runs to 16 residues. V trimming: 5 bases; J trimming: 2 bases; junction bases outside the gene matches: 11.

This clonotype was seen many times. The chain uses TRBV5-5 and TRBJ2-2; possibly TRBD2 for D (5 bases). The CDR3 has 16 residues. The germline V gene has CDR1 SGHKS and CDR2 YYEKEE (reference sequence). The V end was cut by 3 bases, the J end by 6 bases, with 18 bases between. The CDR3 nucleotides are TGTGCCAGCAGCTACAGTGTTAGCGTAGTATCCGGGGAGCTGTTTTTT. It specifies CASSYSVSVVSGELFF.

This clonotype was counted a few times. The J gene is TRBJ2-4, the V gene TRBV20-1; D remains ambiguous. The CDR3 length is 15 residues. V was trimmed by 3 bases and J by 0 bases, leaving 12 bases between them. CDR1 is DFQATT and CDR2 is SNEGSKA in the germline V gene (reference sequence). CDR3 nucleotide sequence: TGCAGTGCTAGGGGCCAAGACCGAGCCAAAAACATTCAGTACTTC. Translating it yields CSARGQDRAKNIQYF.

This clonotype came up many times. The chain has TRBV11-2 and TRBJ2-3; D is possibly TRBD1 or TRBD2 (5 bases each). The CDR3 runs to 14 residues. CDR1 SGHAT and CDR2 FQNNGV come from the germline V gene. V was cut by 4 bases and J by 4 bases, with 12 bases left in between. CDR3 region: CASSWGYGADTQYF. CDR3 nucleotide sequence: TGTGCCAGCAGCTGGGGGTATGGGGCAGATACGCAGTATTTT.

This chain uses TRBV20-1 with TRBJ1-2, with D possibly matching TRBD1 (5 bases). Trimming pared 0 bases from V and 8 bases from J, leaving 19 bases between. This CDR3 contains 15 residues. The V gene's germline CDR1 is DFQATT and CDR2 SNEGSKA (reference sequence). Written as DNA, the CDR3 is TGCAGTGCTAGAGAGACGGGCAGGGCTAGGAGCGGCTACACCTTC. Its protein product is CSARETGRARSGYTF.

The V and J genes are TRBV6-4 and TRBJ2-1; 10 bases are a match to TRBD2. The V and J ends lost 9 bases and 6 bases, in that order; junction bases with no gene match: 5. CDR1 MRHNA and CDR2 SNTAGT come from the germline V gene. The CDR3 is 13 amino acids. In nucleotides, the CDR3 is TGTGCCAGTTCTAGCGGGAGTTCCAATGAGCAGTTCTTC. Encoded protein: CASSSGSSNEQFF.

This clonotype has more than one count but fewer than ten. The chain recombines TRBV10-2 with TRBJ2-3; 9 bases agree with TRBD2. Germline CDR1 and CDR2: WSHSY and SAAADI. The CDR3 is made up of 16 amino acids. V gave up 4 bases and J gave up 4 bases; unmatched junction bases: 9. The CDR3 is CASSATGTSRADTQYF. CDR3 bases: TGCGCCAGCAGTGCCACCGGGACTAGCCGCGCAGATACGCAGTATTTT.

As regards this clonotype: This likely comes from a read error, as the CDR3 has no conserved phenylalanine or tryptophan at its end. The CDR3 sequence is CASSDRGTIYS. CDR3 nucleotide sequence: TGTGCCAGCAGTGACAGGGGGACCATATATTCT. The chain recombines TRBV12-3 or TRBV12-4 with TRBJ1-3; 9 bases match TRBD1. Losses at the gene ends were 5 bases for V and 10 bases for J; bases not matched to a gene: 0. CDR3 length: 11 amino acids.